These 9 T cell receptor beta chains originate from one sample sequenced in a study of cytomegalovirus exposure and HLA in healthy donors. PCR was performed using 60 Vbeta and 13 Jbeta primers. Only in-frame clones appear in the TCRdb table, and some are missing; sequencing was by immunoSEQ multiplex PCR. The sample has about 130,000 clones, around 80% seen once. Sequencing was carried out using PBMCs. The receptors derive from a man aged 25-40 years in good health and CMV-seropositive.

The chain couples TRBV27 to TRBJ1-2; D gene unclear. Germline CDR1 is MNHEY and CDR2 is SMNVEV (reference sequence). The CDR3 length is 14 residues. V was cut by 1 base and J by 4 bases, with 10 bases left in between. In nucleotides, the CDR3 is TGTGCCAGCAGTTTATTGGGCCCCCGCTATGGCTACACCTTC. Its protein is CASSLLGPRYGYTF.

Comments on this clone: The sample has other DNA sequences that encode this CDR3 too. V gene TRBV6-1 combines with J gene TRBJ2-7, with TRBD2 identical over 8 bases. Germline lookup yields CDR1 MNHNS and CDR2 SASEGT. The CDR3 covers 15 residues. The V gene end was trimmed by 7 bases and the J gene end by 3 bases; junction bases not matched to a gene: 11. The CDR3 nucleotides read TGTGCCAGCACCGCAAACGGGGGGGCATTCTACGAGCAGTACTTC. It yields the protein CASTANGGAFYEQYF.

This clone was found a few times. The V and J genes are TRBV7-2 and TRBJ1-3; a possible D gene is TRBD1 (6 bases). The CDR3 is 15 residues long. The germline V gene encodes CDR1 SGHTA and CDR2 FQGNSA. Trimming cost V 3 bases and J 4 bases, with 13 bases left between them. This CDR3 reads CASSLVAGTGNTIYF. CDR3 sequence (DNA): TGTGCCAGCAGCTTGGTTGCAGGGACAGGAAACACCATATATTTT.

The rearrangement uses TRBV25-1 and TRBJ1-5; D call uncertain. Germline V gene data show CDR1 as MGHDK and CDR2 as SYGVNS. The CDR3 spans 13 residues. The V gene lost 0 bases and the J gene lost 15 bases, with 15 bases spanning the gap. The CDR3 region is CASSEYSTMVLHF. Here the CDR3 DNA reads TGTGCCAGCAGTGAATATTCCACAATGGTTTTGCATTTT.

The V call is TRBV27, the J call TRBJ2-3; tentatively, D is TRBD2 (7 bases). Trimming stripped 5 bases from V and 2 bases from J, with 14 bases between. The CDR3 has 15 amino acids. Per the germline V gene, CDR1 is MNHEY and CDR2 is SMNVEV (reference sequence). DNA of the CDR3: TGTGCCAGCAGTCGGGGGGCCCTGCTCACAGATACGCAGTATTTT. Its protein is CASSRGALLTDTQYF.

This clone was seen just once. The J gene is TRBJ1-4, the V gene TRBV5-1; 7 bases match TRBD1. The V and J ends lost 3 bases and 6 bases, in that order; junction bases with no gene match: 5. Germline V lookup: CDR1 SGHRS, CDR2 YFSETQ. The CDR3 is 14 amino acids. The CDR3 loop reads CASSYGQVDEKLFF. The CDR3 DNA is TGCGCCAGCAGCTATGGACAGGTGGATGAAAAACTGTTTTTT.

The V and J genes are TRBV5-1 and TRBJ1-2; D is unresolved. Between the trimmed V and J ends, which lost 1 base and 13 bases, there was a span of 5 bases. The CDR3 is 9 amino acids. Germline V CDR1 and CDR2: SGHRS, YFSETQ. For the CDR3, the DNA is TGCGCCAGCAGCTTGATCTGCACCTTC. This encodes CASSLICTF. The full variable domain, completed using reference TRBV5-1 and TRBJ1-2, is KAGVTQTPRYLIKTRGQQVTLSCSPISGHRSVSWYQQTPGQGLQFLFEYFSETQRNKGNFPGRFSGRQFSNSRSEMNVSTLELGDSALYLCASSLICTFGSGTRLTVV.

The chain is built from TRBV27 and TRBJ2-7; TRBD1 matches at 9 bases. Germline assignment: CDR1 MNHEY and CDR2 SMNVEV (reference sequence). The CDR3 has 15 amino acids. The ends lost 7 bases at V and 3 bases at J; junction bases unmatched: 10. DNA of the CDR3: TGTGCCAGCAATTCAGAGGGACAGGGAATCTACGAGCAGTACTTC. Its protein product is CASNSEGQGIYEQYF.

V gene TRBV28 combines with J gene TRBJ2-7; 12 bases map to TRBD2. V lost 5 bases and J lost 6; bases outside the gene matches: 8. Germline-derived CDR1 and CDR2 are MDHEN and SYDVKM. CDR3 length: 15 amino acids. CDR3 loop: CASSLLAGGPGEQYF. The DNA for the CDR3 is TGTGCCAGCAGTCTGCTAGCGGGAGGGCCTGGCGAGCAGTACTTC. The full variable domain, with the rest looked up from reference TRBV28 and TRBJ2-7, is DVKVTQSSRYLVKRTGEKVFLECVQDMDHENMFWYRQDPGLGLRLIYFSYDVKMKEKGDIPEGYSVSREKKERFSLILESASTNQTSMYLCASSLLAGGPGEQYFGPGTRLTVT.